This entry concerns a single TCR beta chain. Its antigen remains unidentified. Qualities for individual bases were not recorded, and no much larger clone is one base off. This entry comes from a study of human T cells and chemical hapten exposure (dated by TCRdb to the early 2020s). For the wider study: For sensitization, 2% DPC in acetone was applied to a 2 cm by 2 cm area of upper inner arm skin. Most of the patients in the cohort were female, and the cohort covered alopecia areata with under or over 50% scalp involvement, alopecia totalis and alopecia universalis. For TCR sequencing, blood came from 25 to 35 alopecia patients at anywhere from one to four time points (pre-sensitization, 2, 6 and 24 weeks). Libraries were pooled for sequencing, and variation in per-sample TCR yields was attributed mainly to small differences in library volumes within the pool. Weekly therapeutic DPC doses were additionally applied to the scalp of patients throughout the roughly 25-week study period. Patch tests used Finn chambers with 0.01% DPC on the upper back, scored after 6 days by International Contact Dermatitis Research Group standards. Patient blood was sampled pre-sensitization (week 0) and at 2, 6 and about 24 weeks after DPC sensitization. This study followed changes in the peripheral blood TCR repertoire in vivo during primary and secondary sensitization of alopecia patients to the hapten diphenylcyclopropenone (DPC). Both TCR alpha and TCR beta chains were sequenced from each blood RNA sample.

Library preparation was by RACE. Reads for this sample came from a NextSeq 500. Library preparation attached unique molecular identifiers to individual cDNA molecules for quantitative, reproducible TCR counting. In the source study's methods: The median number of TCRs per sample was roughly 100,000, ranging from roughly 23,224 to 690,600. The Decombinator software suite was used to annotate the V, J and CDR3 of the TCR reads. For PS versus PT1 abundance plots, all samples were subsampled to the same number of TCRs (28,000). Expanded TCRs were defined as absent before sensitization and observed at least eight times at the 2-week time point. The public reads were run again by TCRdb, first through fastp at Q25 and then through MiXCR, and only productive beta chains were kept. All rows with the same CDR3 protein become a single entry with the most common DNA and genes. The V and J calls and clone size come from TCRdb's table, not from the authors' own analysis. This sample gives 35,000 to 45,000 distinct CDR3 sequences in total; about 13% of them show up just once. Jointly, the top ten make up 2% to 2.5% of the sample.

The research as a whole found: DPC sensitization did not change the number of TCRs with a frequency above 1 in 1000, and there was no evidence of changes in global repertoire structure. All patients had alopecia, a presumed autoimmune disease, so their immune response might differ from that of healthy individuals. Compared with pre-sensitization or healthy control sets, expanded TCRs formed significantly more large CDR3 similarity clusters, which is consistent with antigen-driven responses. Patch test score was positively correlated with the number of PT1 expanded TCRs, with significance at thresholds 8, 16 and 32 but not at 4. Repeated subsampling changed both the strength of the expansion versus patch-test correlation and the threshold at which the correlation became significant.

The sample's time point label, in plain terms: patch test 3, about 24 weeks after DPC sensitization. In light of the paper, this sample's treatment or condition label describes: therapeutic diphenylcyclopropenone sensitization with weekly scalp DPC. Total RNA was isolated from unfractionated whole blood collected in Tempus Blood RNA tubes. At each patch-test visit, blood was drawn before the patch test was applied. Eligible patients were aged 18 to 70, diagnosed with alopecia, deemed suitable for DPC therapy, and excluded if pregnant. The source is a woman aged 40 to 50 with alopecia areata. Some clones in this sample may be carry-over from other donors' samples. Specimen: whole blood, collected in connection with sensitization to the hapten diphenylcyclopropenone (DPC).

The CDR3 here reads CASQDSPSYEQYF. The DNA is as follows: TGTGCCAGCCAGGACTCTCCCTCCTACGAGCAGTACTTC. The V and J segments used are TRBV28 and TRBJ2-7, and TRBD2 may be the D gene, going by 5 matching bases. Deletion took 8 bases off V and 0 bases off J, with a span of 11 bases between the germline ends. The CDR1 and CDR2 encoded by the germline V gene are MDHEN and SYDVKM. Taken from cysteine to phenylalanine, the CDR3 has 13 residues. Just CDR3 DNA is preserved here, 39 bases in frame from base 1. Reference TRBV28 and TRBJ2-7 genes cover what lies past the CDR3, so the full variable domain is DVKVTQSSRYLVKRTGEKVFLECVQDMDHENMFWYRQDPGLGLRLIYFSYDVKMKEKGDIPEGYSVSREKKERFSLILESASTNQTSMYLCASQDSPSYEQYFGPGTRLTVT.